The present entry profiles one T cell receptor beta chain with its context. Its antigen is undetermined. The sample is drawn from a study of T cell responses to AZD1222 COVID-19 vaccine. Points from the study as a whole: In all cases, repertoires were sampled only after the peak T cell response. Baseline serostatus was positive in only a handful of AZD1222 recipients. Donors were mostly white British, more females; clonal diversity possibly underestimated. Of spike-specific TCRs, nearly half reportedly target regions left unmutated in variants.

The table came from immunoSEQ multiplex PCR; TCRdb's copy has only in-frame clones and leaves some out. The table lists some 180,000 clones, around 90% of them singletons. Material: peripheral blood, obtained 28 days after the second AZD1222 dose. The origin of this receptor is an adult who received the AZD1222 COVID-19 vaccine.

The CDR3 nucleotides read TGCGCCAGCAGCCGGACAGGCAATCAGCCCCAGCATTTT. Amino acids: CASSRTGNQPQHF. This rearrangement joins TRBV4-3 to TRBJ1-5, with D perhaps TRBD1 (6 bases). The length of the CDR3 is 13 residues. Trimming took 4 bases from V and 2 from J, leaving 6 bases between them. Germline V gene sequence: CDR1 LGHNA, CDR2 YSLEER.